These 15 T cell receptor beta chains share one sample of origin, sequenced in a study of blood T cells in healthy people across ages. A second about 7 to 11 cycle PCR used barcoded and J-beta primers. TCRdb reprocessed the 5' RACE reads via MiXCR and lists one record per CDR3 protein. The sample has roughly 800,000 distinct CDR3 sequences, about 34% seen once; the top ten hold 10% to 15%. Sequencing input: blood. These receptor sequences come from a man in his late teens or twenties in good health.

The chain recombines TRBV20-1 with TRBJ1-5; TRBD1 aligns across 12 bases. The CDR3 contains 15 residues. The germline V gene has CDR1 DFQATT and CDR2 SNEGSKA (reference sequence). J was trimmed by 6 bases and V by 6 bases; bases with no gene match: 9. The chain's CDR3 is CSAGQGAKGSQPQHF. Here the CDR3 DNA reads TGCAGTGCGGGACAGGGGGCGAAGGGCAGTCAGCCCCAGCATTTT.

This clonotype was seen repeatedly, ten times or more. The chain recombines TRBV14 with TRBJ2-1; the D gene is possibly TRBD2 (6 bases). Germline CDR1 reads SGHDN; CDR2 reads FVKESK. The CDR3 spans 14 residues. V was pared by 4 bases and J by 4 bases, with 11 bases between. The CDR3 region is CASSPPGLYNEQFF. CDR3 DNA: TGTGCCAGCAGCCCCCCGGGACTTTACAATGAGCAGTTCTTC.

This clonotype was counted once. The rearrangement links TRBV4-1 to TRBJ2-1; D not resolved. CDR1 and CDR2 from the germline V gene are MGHRA and YSYEKL. The CDR3 length is 13 residues. The V gene lost 0 bases and the J gene lost 9 bases, with 9 bases spanning the gap. The CDR3 protein is CASSQDGQAEQFF. The CDR3 bases are TGCGCCAGCAGCCAAGATGGGCAGGCTGAGCAGTTCTTC.

The chain links TRBV6-5 to TRBJ1-3; D gene ambiguous. The CDR3 is 14 residues long. Germline loops: CDR1 MNHEY, CDR2 SVGAGI. Trimming took off 5 bases at V and 0 bases at J, with 8 bases between the two ends. The CDR3 sequence: CASSQLYSGNTIYF. Here the CDR3 DNA reads TGTGCCAGCAGTCAGTTATACTCTGGAAACACCATATATTTT.

This clonotype was counted only a few times. This rearrangement joins TRBV2 to TRBJ2-7; the D is unclear. The germline gives CDR1 SNHLY, CDR2 FYNNEI. This CDR3 is 16 amino acids long. Trimming removed 4 bases from V and 1 base from J, with 17 bases in between. CDR3 amino acids: CASSGSKDLPSYEQYF. The CDR3 nucleotides read TGTGCCAGCAGTGGATCCAAGGACCTTCCTTCCTACGAGCAGTACTTC.

This clonotype has only a few counts. This chain uses TRBV30 with TRBJ2-3; D may match TRBD1 or TRBD2 (6 bases each). This CDR3 region has 15 residues. The germline gives CDR1 GTSNPN, CDR2 SVGIG (reference sequence). V gave up 2 bases and J gave up 6 bases, with 18 bases separating them. CDR3 DNA: TGTGCCTGGAGTCACCGCGGAGGGGGAACTGATACGCAGTATTTT. This codes for CAWSHRGGGTDTQYF. The full variable domain, with the rest looked up from reference TRBV30 and TRBJ2-3, is SQTIHQWPATLVQPVGSPLSLECTVEGTSNPNLYWYRQAAGRGLQLLFYSVGIGQISSEVPQNLSASRPQDRQFILSSKKLLLSDSGFYLCAWSHRGGGTDTQYFGPGTRLTVL.

The table lists this clonotype with many counts. The CDR3: CASSFVGETQYF. The CDR3 coding sequence is TGTGCCAGCAGCTTTGTCGGCGAGACCCAGTACTTC. V usage is TRBV11-1 and J usage is TRBJ2-5; D is unresolved. V gave up 3 bases and J gave up 5 bases, with 7 bases separating them. Germline V CDR1 and CDR2: SGHAT, FQDESV (reference sequence). The CDR3 consists of 12 residues.

This clonotype was recorded at least ten times. This chain links TRBV29-1 with TRBJ2-1, with D uncertain. CDR1 SQVTM and CDR2 ANQGSEA come from the germline V gene. This CDR3 spans 12 amino acids. Trimming left V 3 bases short and J 6 bases short, with 9 bases between. This CDR3 is CSVDDRSNEQFF. CDR3 in DNA: TGCAGCGTTGATGATAGGAGCAATGAGCAGTTCTTC.

The rearrangement joins TRBV7-2 to TRBJ1-1, with D possibly TRBD1 on 5 matching bases. CDR3 size: 15 residues. Trimming took 6 bases from V and 2 from J, leaving 16 bases between them. The V gene's germline CDR1 is SGHTA and CDR2 FQGNSA. DNA for the CDR3: TGTGCCAGCAGTCAACAGGCAGGATTAAACACTGAAGCTTTCTTT. Residues: CASSQQAGLNTEAFF.

This clonotype was seen a handful of times. The gene calls are TRBV30 and TRBJ2-3; D possibly corresponds to TRBD2 (5 bases). The germline V gene encodes CDR1 GTSNPN and CDR2 SVGIG (reference sequence). The CDR3 runs to 12 residues. Trimming removed 3 bases at V and 4 bases at J, with 8 bases between. In nucleotides, the CDR3 is TGTGCCTGGAGCGGGGAGCCAGATACGCAGTATTTT. Translating it yields CAWSGEPDTQYF. The full variable domain, its missing parts supplied by reference TRBV30 and TRBJ2-3, is SQTIHQWPATLVQPVGSPLSLECTVEGTSNPNLYWYRQAAGRGLQLLFYSVGIGQISSEVPQNLSASRPQDRQFILSSKKLLLSDSGFYLCAWSGEPDTQYFGPGTRLTVL.

The chain is built from TRBV6-2 or TRBV6-3 and TRBJ1-2; weak D call: TRBD1 (6 bases). V lost 6 bases and J 8 bases, leaving 10 bases between the germline ends. This CDR3 has 11 amino acids. Germline V lookup: CDR1 MNHEY, CDR2 SVGEGT. CDR3 sequence reads: CASSKQGGYTF. The CDR3 DNA follows: TGTGCCAGCAGCAAACAGGGCGGCTACACCTTC.

A few counts support this clonotype. The chain has TRBV29-1 and TRBJ1-5; D is perhaps TRBD1 (6 bases). V was clipped by 7 bases and J by 0 bases, with 16 bases between them. Looked up from germline, CDR1 is SQVTM and CDR2 is ANQGSEA. The CDR3 spans 15 residues. CDR3 residues: CSAGLGGDSNQPQHF. The CDR3 region has the DNA TGCAGCGCTGGGTTAGGGGGGGATAGCAATCAGCCCCAGCATTTT. Looking up the rest from reference TRBV29-1 and TRBJ1-5 gives the full variable domain: SAVISQKPSRDICQRGTSLTIQCQVDSQVTMMFWYRQQPGQSLTLIATANQGSEATYESGFVIDKFPISRPNLTFSTLTVSNMSPEDSSIYLCSAGLGGDSNQPQHFGDGTRLSIL.

A few counts support this clonotype. The gene calls are TRBV15 and TRBJ1-5, with D possibly matching TRBD1 (5 bases). Trimming took off 3 bases at V and 7 bases at J, with 10 bases between the two ends. The CDR3 runs to 13 residues. Per germline, CDR1 LNHNV and CDR2 YYDKDF (reference sequence). The CDR3 DNA sequence: TGTGCCACCAGCAGCAGGGTTCAGCAGCCCCAGCATTTT. This translates into CATSSRVQQPQHF.

The chain has TRBV12-3 or TRBV12-4 and TRBJ1-1; 9 bases match TRBD1. The V and J ends lost 6 bases and 4 bases, in that order; junction bases with no gene match: 6. The CDR3 length is 14 residues. The CDR3 sequence: CASSEQGAPTEAFF. In DNA, the CDR3 is TGTGCCAGCAGCGAACAGGGGGCCCCCACTGAAGCTTTCTTT.

This clonotype has at least ten counts. The chain uses TRBV6-2 or TRBV6-3 and TRBJ1-2; 8 bases align to TRBD1. The CDR3 runs to 12 residues. Trimming removed 6 bases from V and 4 bases from J; junction bases left unmatched: 1. CDR1 and CDR2 (germline): MNHEY, SVGEGT. DNA of the CDR3: TGTGCCAGCAGGACAGGGGCCTATGGCTACACCTTC. The encoded protein is CASRTGAYGYTF.